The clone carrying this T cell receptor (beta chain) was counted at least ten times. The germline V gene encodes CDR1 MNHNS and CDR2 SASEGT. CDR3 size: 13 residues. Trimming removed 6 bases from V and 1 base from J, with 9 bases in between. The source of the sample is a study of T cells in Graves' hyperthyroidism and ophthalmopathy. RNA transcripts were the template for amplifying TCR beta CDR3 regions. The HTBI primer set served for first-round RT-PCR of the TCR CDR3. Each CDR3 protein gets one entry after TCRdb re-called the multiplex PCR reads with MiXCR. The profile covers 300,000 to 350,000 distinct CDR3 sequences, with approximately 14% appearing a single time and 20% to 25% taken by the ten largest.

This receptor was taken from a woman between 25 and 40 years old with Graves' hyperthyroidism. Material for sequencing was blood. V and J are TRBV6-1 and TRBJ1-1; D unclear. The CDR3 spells CASRILGNTEAFF. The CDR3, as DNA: TGTGCCAGCAGAATATTGGGGAACACTGAAGCTTTCTTT.